These T cell receptor beta chains were read from a single sample in a study of T-cell reconstitution after alpha-beta-depleted transplantation in children. TCRdb reanalysed the PCR reads using MiXCR and keeps one entry per CDR3 protein. The data show roughly 590,000 distinct CDR3 sequences, 16% seen once. The sample here was PBMCs from the stem cell graft donor, taken from the stem cell graft. All receptors derive from a human donor who donated a stem cell graft to a child with acute myeloid leukemia. Each CDR3 is given with its conserved first and last residue. D genes are given only for firm matches. Where a row states a size, it is once, few, many or the class of an expanded clone; other rows omit it.

J gene	D gene	V gene	clone size	CDR3 protein	CDR3 DNA
TRBJ2-7	-	TRBV4-3	few	CASSQGTGTMTYEQYF	TGCGCCAGCAGCCAAGGGACCGGGACAATGACCTACGAGCAGTACTTC
TRBJ2-5	TRBD2	TRBV20-1	many	CSACHPGGGETQYF	TGCAGTGCTTGTCACCCGGGGGGTGGGGAGACCCAGTACTTC
TRBJ2-5	-	TRBV7-8	-	CASLRRYQETQYF	TGTGCCAGCCTCCGCCGGTACCAAGAGACCCAGTACTTC
TRBJ2-7	-	TRBV12-3/TRBV12-4	-	CASSLGDTYTYEQYF	TGTGCCAGCAGTTTAGGGGACACCTATACCTACGAGCAGTACTTC
TRBJ2-7	-	TRBV30	many	CAWSARGANEQYF	TGTGCCTGGAGTGCACGCGGGGCCAACGAGCAGTACTTC
TRBJ2-3	-	TRBV9	many	CASSVVGQGVDTQYF	TGTGCCAGCAGCGTAGTAGGGCAAGGGGTAGATACGCAGTATTTT
TRBJ1-1	TRBD1	TRBV12-3/TRBV12-4	many	CASRKDRMNTEAFF	TGTGCCAGCAGAAAGGACAGGATGAACACTGAAGCTTTCTTT
TRBJ2-2	TRBD1	TRBV7-3	few	CASSQGAGTGELFF	TGTGCCAGCAGCCAGGGGGCCGGAACCGGGGAGCTGTTTTTT
TRBJ2-3	-	TRBV6-5	-	CASSYSRGATDTQYF	TGTGCCAGCAGTTACTCTCGGGGGGCCACAGATACGCAGTATTTT
TRBJ2-5	TRBD1	TRBV11-2	many	CASSFTTLWAGGKETQYF	TGTGCCAGCAGCTTTACCACCCTATGGGCAGGGGGCAAAGAGACCCAGTACTTC
TRBJ1-2	-	TRBV20-1	many	CSARPGDNYGYTF	TGCAGTGCTCGGCCGGGAGATAACTATGGCTACACCTTC
TRBJ2-1	-	TRBV5-1	many	CASSLGGRNNEQFF	TGTGCCAGCAGCCTCGGGGGGCGCAACAATGAGCAGTTCTTC
TRBJ2-5	-	TRBV12-3/TRBV12-4	few	CASSPVGARETQYF	TGTGCCAGCAGCCCCGTAGGGGCCCGGGAGACCCAGTACTTC
TRBJ1-1	-	TRBV20-1	-	CSARWTANTEAFF	TGCAGTGCTAGATGGACCGCGAACACTGAAGCTTTCTTT
TRBJ2-7	-	TRBV30	-	CAWSVTGFYEQYF	TGTGCCTGGAGTGTAACGGGTTTCTACGAGCAGTACTTC
TRBJ2-2	-	TRBV20-1	-	CSARDLRAGRTGELFF	TGCAGTGCTAGAGATCTCCGAGCAGGACGCACCGGGGAGCTGTTTTTT
TRBJ2-2	-	TRBV20-1	many	CSARRPNTGELFF	TGCAGTGCTAGACGACCGAACACCGGGGAGCTGTTTTTT
TRBJ1-2	-	TRBV20-1	few	CSAAPGGLSYGYTF	TGCAGTGCTGCCCCGGGGGGGCTGAGCTATGGCTACACCTTC
TRBJ2-1	TRBD1	TRBV24-1	few	CATSDARTGASYNEQFF	TGTGCCACCAGTGACGCCAGGACAGGTGCCTCCTACAATGAGCAGTTCTTC
TRBJ1-2	-	TRBV18	few	CASSPPVAYGYTF	TGTGCCAGCTCACCACCGGTGGCGTATGGCTACACCTTC
TRBJ1-4	-	TRBV20-1	-	CSAREDEKLFF	TGCAGTGCTAGAGAGGATGAAAAACTGTTTTTT
TRBJ2-5	TRBD2	TRBV7-2	many	CASSFSSGAETQYF	TGTGCCAGCAGCTTCAGTAGCGGGGCAGAGACCCAGTACTTC
TRBJ2-5	-	TRBV7-2	-	CASSFWGGIQETQYF	TGTGCCAGCAGCTTTTGGGGGGGCATCCAAGAGACCCAGTACTTC
TRBJ1-5	TRBD1	TRBV20-1	-	CSASARRQGIALQPQHF	TGCAGTGCTAGTGCCCGAAGACAGGGAATAGCACTTCAGCCCCAGCATTTT
TRBJ2-2	TRBD1	TRBV29-1	many	CSAPGGTGELFF	TGCAGCGCCCCAGGGGGAACCGGGGAGCTGTTTTTT
TRBJ2-3	TRBD2	TRBV5-1	few	CASSGKTSTPDTQYF	TGCGCCAGCAGCGGGAAGACTAGCACCCCAGATACGCAGTATTTT
TRBJ2-7	-	TRBV20-1	-	CSASPPGLPYEQYF	TGCAGTGCCTCCCCCCCGGGGCTCCCCTACGAGCAGTACTTC
TRBJ2-2	-	TRBV30	-	CAWSDLQGPGELFF	TGTGCCTGGAGCGACCTCCAGGGACCCGGGGAGCTGTTTTTT
TRBJ1-5	-	TRBV20-1	many	CSASSEPSNQPQHF	TGCAGTGCTAGCAGCGAACCTAGCAATCAGCCCCAGCATTTT
TRBJ2-2	-	TRBV5-1	few	CASSLVQGYDTGELFF	TGCGCCAGCAGCCTGGTTCAGGGTTATGACACCGGGGAGCTGTTTTTT
TRBJ2-2	-	TRBV24-1	few	CATSDRAPFDRNTGELFF	TGTGCCACCAGTGATCGTGCCCCCTTCGACAGGAACACCGGGGAGCTGTTTTTT
TRBJ1-1	-	TRBV3-1	-	CASSQDRGVRTEAFF	TGTGCCAGCAGCCAAGACAGGGGCGTTAGGACTGAAGCTTTCTTT
TRBJ2-1	-	TRBV30	few	CAWSPSSNNEQFF	TGTGCCTGGAGTCCTTCCTCTAACAATGAGCAGTTCTTC
TRBJ2-1	-	TRBV10-3	many	CAIGSGSYNEQFF	TGTGCCATCGGGTCCGGCTCCTACAATGAGCAGTTCTTC
TRBJ2-7	-	TRBV10-3	few	CAISESGDEQYF	TGTGCCATCAGTGAGTCGGGCGACGAGCAGTACTTC
TRBJ2-5	TRBD2	TRBV6-1	few	CASTMSGGLWTQYF	TGTGCCAGCACCATGAGCGGGGGCCTGTGGACCCAGTACTTC
TRBJ2-7	-	TRBV29-1	many	CSVEGRGTRSHEQYF	TGCAGCGTTGAAGGGAGGGGGACACGTTCCCACGAGCAGTACTTC
TRBJ1-3	-	TRBV9	many	CASTEGLSGNTIYF	TGTGCCAGCACCGAAGGGCTCTCTGGAAACACCATATATTTT
TRBJ1-4	-	TRBV7-2	-	CASSKVGGDGEKLFF	TGTGCCAGCAGCAAAGTCGGGGGCGACGGCGAAAAACTGTTTTTT
TRBJ2-2	-	TRBV7-9	many	CASSLIVGDTGELFF	TGTGCCAGCAGCTTAATTGTTGGTGACACCGGGGAGCTGTTTTTT
TRBJ2-3	TRBD2	TRBV7-3	-	CASSLRREGDTQYF	TGTGCCAGCAGCTTAAGGCGGGAGGGAGATACGCAGTATTTT
TRBJ2-5	-	TRBV29-1	many	CSVQADAETQYF	TGCAGCGTTCAGGCAGATGCGGAGACCCAGTACTTC
TRBJ2-5	-	TRBV6-2/TRBV6-3	-	CASSSTNQETQYF	TGTGCCAGCAGTTCTACTAACCAAGAGACCCAGTACTTC
TRBJ2-3	-	TRBV5-1	-	CASSLEGSLSTDTQYF	TGCGCCAGCAGCTTGGAGGGGTCCCTCAGCACAGATACGCAGTATTTT
TRBJ2-4	-	TRBV20-1	many	CSARGALGVAKNIQYF	TGCAGTGCTAGAGGTGCGCTAGGGGTAGCCAAAAACATTCAGTACTTC
TRBJ2-7	TRBD2	TRBV20-1	many	CSAPRLAGGPYEQYF	TGCAGTGCGCCGAGACTAGCGGGGGGGCCCTACGAGCAGTACTTC